This T cell receptor beta chain was captured in a study of blood T cell repertoires in COVID-19. Study as a whole: Sample material is recorded as cDNA or gDNA derived from T cells, B-cell-depleted T cells, or PBMCs.

Original analysis: Estimated nucleated cell counts came from reference gene primer amplification. Profiled with immunoSEQ multiplex PCR; TCRdb holds only in-frame clones, not every one. The V and J calls and clone size were taken over from that table, and D and trimming were inferred from the DNA. The top ten hold approximately 2% of the sample, which has fewer than 350,000 clones, 75% to 90% seen once. The V gene's germline CDR1 is SGDLS and CDR2 YYNGEE. The V segment lost 3 bases and the J segment 1 base; nucleotides outside the gene matches: 5. The CDR3 extends over 15 amino acids. The rearrangement uses TRBV9 and TRBJ1-2; 8 bases are shared with TRBD1. The sample comprised peripheral blood. This TCR derives from a woman aged 25 to 39 who had recovered from COVID-19. This CDR3 reads CASSASGGDNYGYTF. The CDR3 nucleotides are TGTGCCAGCAGCGCGTCAGGGGGCGATAACTATGGCTACACCTTC.